This entry features one TCR beta chain sequence. These data originate in a study of blood T cell repertoires in COVID-19. Across the study: Whether acute or convalescent, the COVID-19 samples came from the United States, Italy and Spain.

Germline V gives CDR1 MNHEY, CDR2 SMNVEV (reference sequence). The CDR3 covers 15 residues. V was clipped by 5 bases and J by 2 bases; unmatched bases: 7. In the original analysis: Estimation of nucleated cell counts was performed using reference gene primer amplification. Sequencing used immunoSEQ multiplex PCR; TCRdb keeps in-frame clones, though not all of them. For V, J and clone size, that table is used; D and trimming come from the DNA. The table includes roughly 180,000 clones, roughly 85% detected once. Participant-reported clinical history was the basis for cohort assignment. Among Cohort 3 donors, those recovered had two negative PCRs, clearance, or symptom resolution.

The source of this sequence is a man aged 40-55 years who had recovered from COVID-19. Source material: PBMCs or T cells enriched from blood (not recorded which). The chain recombines TRBV27 with TRBJ1-2, with 8 bases lining up with TRBD1. The CDR3 DNA sequence: TGTGCCAGCAGTGCAACAGGGGGGAAGAACTATGGCTACACCTTC. Protein sequence: CASSATGGKNYGYTF.